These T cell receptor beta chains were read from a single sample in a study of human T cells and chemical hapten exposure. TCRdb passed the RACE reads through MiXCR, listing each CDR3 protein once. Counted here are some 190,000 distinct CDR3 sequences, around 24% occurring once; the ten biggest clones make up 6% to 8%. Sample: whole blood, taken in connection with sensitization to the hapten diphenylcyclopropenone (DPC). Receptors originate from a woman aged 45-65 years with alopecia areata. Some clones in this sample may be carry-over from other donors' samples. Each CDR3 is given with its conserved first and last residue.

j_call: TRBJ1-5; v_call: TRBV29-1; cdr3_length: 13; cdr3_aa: CSAGDRLNQPQHF
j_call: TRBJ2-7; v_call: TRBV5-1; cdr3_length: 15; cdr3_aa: CASSFRTGGGYEQYF
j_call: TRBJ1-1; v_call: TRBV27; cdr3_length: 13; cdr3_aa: CASSYGRHTEAFF
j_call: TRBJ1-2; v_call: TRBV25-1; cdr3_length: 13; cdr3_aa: CASSELGWDGYTF
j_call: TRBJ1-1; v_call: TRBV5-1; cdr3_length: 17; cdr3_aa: CASSPTLVQGRDTEAFF
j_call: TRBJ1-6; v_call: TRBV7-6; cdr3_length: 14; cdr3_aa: CASSPEGSNSPLHF
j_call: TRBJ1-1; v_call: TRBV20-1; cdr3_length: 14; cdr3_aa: CSARKEGSNTEAFF
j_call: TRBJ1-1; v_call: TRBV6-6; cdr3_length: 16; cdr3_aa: CASSSLRTDWITEAFF
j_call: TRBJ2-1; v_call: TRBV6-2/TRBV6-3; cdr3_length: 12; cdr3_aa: CASSYPREEQFF
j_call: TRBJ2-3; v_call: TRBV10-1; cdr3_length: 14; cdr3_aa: CASSEDPGTDTQYF
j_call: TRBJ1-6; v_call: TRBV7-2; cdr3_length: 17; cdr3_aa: CASTKESPSTYNSPLHF
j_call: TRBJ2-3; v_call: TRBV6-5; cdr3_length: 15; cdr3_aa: CASSYSYSPSDTQYF
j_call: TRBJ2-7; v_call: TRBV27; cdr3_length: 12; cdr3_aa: CASRTGAYEQYF
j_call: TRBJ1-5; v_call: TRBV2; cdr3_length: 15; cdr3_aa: CASTWGGGGNQPQHF
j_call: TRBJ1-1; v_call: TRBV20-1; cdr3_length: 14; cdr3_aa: CSARDWQGKTEAFF
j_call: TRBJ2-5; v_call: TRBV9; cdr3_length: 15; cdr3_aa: CASSVGGAGGETQYF
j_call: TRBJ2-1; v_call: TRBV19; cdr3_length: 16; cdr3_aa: CATRGAGRTSYNEQFF
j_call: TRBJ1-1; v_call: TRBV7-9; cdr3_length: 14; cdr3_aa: CASSQAGTQLGAFF
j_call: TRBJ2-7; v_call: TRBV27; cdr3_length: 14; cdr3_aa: CASSFFGGSYEQYF
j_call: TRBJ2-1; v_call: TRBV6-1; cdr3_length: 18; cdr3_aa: CASSEAPRLGGRKSEQFF
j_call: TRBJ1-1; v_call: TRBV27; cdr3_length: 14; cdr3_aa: CASSLRAGVFGAFF
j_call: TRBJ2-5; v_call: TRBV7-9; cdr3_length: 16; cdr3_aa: CASSLGPGSLQETQYF
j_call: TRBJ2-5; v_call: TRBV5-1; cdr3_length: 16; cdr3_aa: CASSLVASGYQETQYF
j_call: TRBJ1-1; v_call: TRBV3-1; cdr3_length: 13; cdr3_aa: CASSQAPQGQAFF
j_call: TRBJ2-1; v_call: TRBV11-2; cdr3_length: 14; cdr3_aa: CASSLGLTGDEQFF
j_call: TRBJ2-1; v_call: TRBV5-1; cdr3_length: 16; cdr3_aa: CASSSETLAFYNEQFF